This TCR beta chain was sequenced in a study of T cell responses to AZD1222 COVID-19 vaccine. In the study overall: Second-dose schedules of about 4 or about 12 weeks were combined.

The data were produced by immunoSEQ multiplex PCR, yet TCRdb's version contains in-frame clones alone and is incomplete. The sample has about 110,000 clones, about 86% seen once; the top ten hold about 3%. Study-level findings and limits: AZD1222 recipients seropositive at baseline numbered only 6 or 7. Clonal diversity was possibly underestimated; the donors were predominantly white British and more often female. Spike-wide coverage was observed for vaccine-associated CD4 TCRs, with dominant responses at 160-218 and 743-854.

In the case of this clone: Its specificity is not known.

Germline values: CDR1 SGHRS, CDR2 YFSETQ. After removal of 0 bases from V and 1 base from J, the junction contained 3 bases not matched to a gene. The CDR3 runs to 16 residues. This chain uses TRBV5-1 with TRBJ2-2; 7 bases match TRBD1. The receptor comes from an adult in good health. The input for sequencing was peripheral blood, taken on day 0 of AZD1222 vaccination. The CDR3, as DNA: TGCGCCAGCAGCTTGGTTTGGACAGGGAACACCGGGGAGCTGTTTTTT. It encodes CASSLVWTGNTGELFF.